One and the same sample provided the 25 T cell receptor beta chains below, sequenced in a study of blood T cell repertoires in COVID-19. Generated by immunoSEQ multiplex PCR, the TCRdb table keeps only in-frame clones and is missing some. The table lists about 65,000 clones, roughly four fifths of them singletons, with 14% to 15% in the top ten. The sample was peripheral blood. These TCRs come from a man at least 80 years old with acute or convalescent COVID-19.

Note on this clone: The sample contains more than one DNA sequence encoding this CDR3. V is TRBV3-1 (or the pseudogene TRBV3-2) and J is TRBJ2-1; 8 bases align to TRBD1. J gave up 4 bases and V 0 bases, and 5 bases lay outside the gene matches. Per the germline V gene, CDR1 is LGHDT and CDR2 is YNNKEL (reference sequence). The CDR3 spans 16 residues. The CDR3 here is CASSQDWGQVYNEQFF. In nucleotides, the CDR3 is TGTGCCAGCAGCCAAGATTGGGGACAGGTATACAATGAGCAGTTCTTC.

V gene TRBV4-1 combines with J gene TRBJ1-6; D is undetermined. CDR3 size: 15 residues. The V gene lost 4 bases and the J gene lost 1 base, with 8 bases spanning the gap. Germline V CDR1 and CDR2: MGHRA, YSYEKL. CDR3 residues: CASSPPGSYNSPLHF. In DNA, the CDR3 is TGCGCCAGCAGCCCCCCAGGTTCCTATAATTCACCCCTCCACTTT.

Only a few counts were recorded for this clone. The chain uses TRBV3-1 (or the pseudogene TRBV3-2) and TRBJ2-7; D may be TRBD2 (7 bases). This CDR3 is 15 amino acids long. Germline values: CDR1 LGHDT, CDR2 YNNKEL (reference sequence). Trimming took off 2 bases at V and 2 bases at J, with 13 bases between the two ends. This CDR3 reads CASSQLGGGTYEQYF. The CDR3 nucleotides read TGTGCCAGCAGCCAATTGGGCGGGGGCACCTACGAGCAGTACTTC.

The rearrangement joins TRBV9 to TRBJ2-1, with TRBD1 matching 10 bases. V shed 4 bases, J shed 7 bases, and the junction held 11 bases outside the gene matches. The germline gives CDR1 SGDLS, CDR2 YYNGEE. The CDR3 sequence is 16 residues long. The CDR3 loop reads CASSISGTGDVNEQFF. For the CDR3, the DNA is TGTGCCAGCAGCATCTCCGGGACAGGGGACGTAAATGAGCAGTTCTTC.

V gene TRBV2 combines with J gene TRBJ1-1, with D uncertain. CDR3 length equals 12 residues. Germline-derived CDR1 and CDR2 are SNHLY and FYNNEI. Trimming pared 1 base from V and 7 bases from J, leaving 7 bases between. CDR3 sequence reads: CASSEGALEAFF. The CDR3 DNA reads as TGTGCCAGCAGTGAAGGGGCTCTTGAAGCTTTCTTT.

The rearrangement links TRBV27 to TRBJ2-3; the D is unclear. The CDR3 runs 14 residues. Per germline, CDR1 MNHEY and CDR2 SMNVEV (reference sequence). Trimming removed 4 bases at V and 0 bases at J, with 8 bases between. CDR3 DNA: TGTGCCAGCAGTTCGCAGATGAGCACAGATACGCAGTATTTT. Amino acid sequence: CASSSQMSTDTQYF.

The V gene is TRBV3-1 (or the pseudogene TRBV3-2), the J gene TRBJ2-2; TRBD1 is a possible D gene (5 bases). Per the germline V gene, CDR1 is LGHDT and CDR2 is YNNKEL (reference sequence). V gave up 2 bases and J gave up 2 bases, with 9 bases separating them. This CDR3 has 15 amino acids. The CDR3 region is CASSQRGSNTGELFF. CDR3 sequence (DNA): TGTGCCAGCAGCCAAAGGGGCAGCAACACCGGGGAGCTGTTTTTT.

The chain carries TRBV7-3 and TRBJ2-1; TRBD2 is a possible D gene (6 bases). The CDR3 spans 12 residues. Per germline, CDR1 SGHTA and CDR2 FQGTGA. The V end was cut by 0 bases, the J end by 10 bases, with 7 bases between. The CDR3 bases are TGTGCCAGCAGCTTAACCAGCGGGGAGCAGTTCTTC. Translation: CASSLTSGEQFF.

This chain links TRBV11-2 with TRBJ1-6; no clear D gene. This CDR3 is built from 15 residues. The V end was cut by 2 bases, the J end by 6 bases, with 11 bases between. Germline V gene sequence: CDR1 SGHAT, CDR2 FQNNGV. The CDR3 reads CASSLSSRGNSPLHF. CDR3 nucleotide sequence: TGTGCCAGCAGCTTAAGCAGTCGCGGTAATTCACCCCTCCACTTT.

The gene calls are TRBV7-9 and TRBJ2-5; 9 nucleotides align to TRBD1. Germline-derived CDR1 and CDR2 are SEHNR and FQNEAQ (reference sequence). The ends lost 3 bases at V and 7 bases at J; junction bases unmatched: 12. This CDR3 has 16 residues. The CDR3 DNA is TGTGCCAGCAGCTTCCCCGATACAGGGGGCGACGGGACCCAGTACTTC. Protein: CASSFPDTGGDGTQYF. Looking up the rest from reference TRBV7-9 and TRBJ2-5 gives the full variable domain: DTGVSQNPRHKITKRGQNVTFRCDPISEHNRLYWYRQTLGQGPEFLTYFQNEAQLEKSRLLSDRFSAERPKGSFSTLEIQRTEQGDSAMYLCASSFPDTGGDGTQYFGPGTRLLVL.

Here the CDR3 reads CASSPRGTTGETQYF. The CDR3 region has the DNA TGTGCCAGCAGTCCCAGGGGAACCACGGGAGAGACCCAGTACTTC. The chain recombines TRBV2 with TRBJ2-5; TRBD1 might be the D (6 bases). Per germline, CDR1 SNHLY and CDR2 FYNNEI. The ends were cut back, 5 bases at V and 4 bases at J, with 17 bases in the middle. This CDR3 is built from 15 residues.

This sequence joins TRBV7-2 and TRBJ2-2; 7 nucleotides line up with TRBD1. The CDR3 consists of 16 residues. The junction had 8 bases not matched to a gene; V was cut back by 5 bases and J by 2 bases. Germline CDR1 is SGHTA and CDR2 is FQGNSA. DNA of the CDR3: TGTGCCAGCAGCCTAGTCGGGACAGCCAACACCGGGGAGCTGTTTTTT. Translation gives CASSLVGTANTGELFF.

V is TRBV19 and J is TRBJ1-5; D uncertain. Trimming left V 7 bases short and J 0 bases short, with 16 bases between. Germline V gene data show CDR1 as LNHDA and CDR2 as SQIVND (reference sequence). The CDR3 totals 16 residues. Written as DNA, the CDR3 is TGTGCCAGTACATCCGGGTGGAGCACTAGCAATCAGCCCCAGCATTTT. Translation gives CASTSGWSTSNQPQHF. The variable domain in full, with the rest retrieved from reference TRBV19 and TRBJ1-5, is DGGITQSPKYLFRKEGQNVTLSCEQNLNHDAMYWYRQDPGQGLRLIYYSQIVNDFQKGDIAEGYSVSREKKESFPLTVTSAQKNPTAFYLCASTSGWSTSNQPQHFGDGTRLSIL.

This chain connects TRBV5-8 to TRBJ1-4; unclear D gene. V was cut by 1 base and J by 3 bases, with 10 bases left in between. The CDR3 covers 15 residues. Looked up from germline, CDR1 is SGHTS and CDR2 is YDEGEE. The CDR3 DNA follows: TGTGCCAGCAGCTTGTGGTCGAACTCTAATGAAAAACTGTTTTTT. Translated: CASSLWSNSNEKLFF.

CDR3 protein: CASSLVQGGGEKLFF. The CDR3 coding sequence is TGCGCCAGCAGCTTGGTTCAGGGAGGAGGTGAAAAACTGTTTTTT. The chain carries TRBV5-1 and TRBJ1-4; D might be TRBD1 (5 bases). Trimming cost V 0 bases and J 7 bases, with 13 bases left between them. From germline, CDR1 is SGHRS and CDR2 YFSETQ. The CDR3 runs 15 residues.

The chain employs TRBV19 and TRBJ1-6; 7 bases fit TRBD1. CDR1 and CDR2 (germline): LNHDA, SQIVND (reference sequence). CDR3 length equals 15 residues. The trim removed 6 bases at V and 7 bases at J, leaving 9 bases unmatched. CDR3 sequence: CASRVKQGRNSPLHF. CDR3 bases: TGTGCCAGTAGAGTCAAACAGGGGAGGAATTCACCCCTCCACTTT.

This chain uses TRBV24-1 with TRBJ2-1, with TRBD1 as a possible D gene (6 bases). The V end lost 4 bases, the J end lost 4 bases, and 13 bases lay between the germline ends. Germline CDR1 and CDR2: KGHDR and SFDVKD. The CDR3 contains 15 residues. This CDR3 is CATSDPNRAYNEQFF. The CDR3 bases are TGTGCCACCAGTGACCCTAACAGGGCTTACAATGAGCAGTTCTTC.

The chain links TRBV5-4 to TRBJ2-5; no reliable D call. This CDR3 comprises 11 residues. The germline CDR1 and CDR2 sequences are SGHNT and YYREEE (reference sequence). V lost 3 bases, J lost 2 bases, and 2 bases lay in between. CDR3 region: CASSSQETQYF. The CDR3 DNA follows: TGTGCCAGCAGCTCTCAAGAGACCCAGTACTTC.

This sequence joins TRBV7-9 and TRBJ2-4; 13 bases line up with TRBD2. This CDR3 spans 20 amino acids. V was clipped by 5 bases and J by 0 bases; unmatched bases: 13. Germline CDR1 is SEHNR and CDR2 is FQNEAQ (reference sequence). CDR3 sequence reads: CASSRPTSGGRTAAKNIQYF. In nucleotides, the CDR3 is TGTGCCAGCAGCAGACCGACTAGCGGGGGGCGCACGGCAGCCAAAAACATTCAGTACTTC.

A few counts support this clone. This chain connects TRBV4-1 to TRBJ2-7; D not certain. Germline V gene lookup returns CDR1 MGHRA and CDR2 YSYEKL. V was cut by 0 bases and J by 0 bases, with 9 bases left in between. CDR3 length: 15 residues. The CDR3 DNA sequence: TGCGCCAGCAGCCAAGAACCGATAGCCTCCTACGAGCAGTACTTC. The encoded protein is CASSQEPIASYEQYF.

This clone appeared a single time. The chain joins TRBV18 to TRBJ2-5, with TRBD1 matching 7 bases. The CDR3 length is 13 residues. Germline loops: CDR1 KGHSH, CDR2 LQKENI. The ends lost 6 bases at V and 0 bases at J; junction bases unmatched: 1. The CDR3 nucleotides are TGTGCCAGCTCCAGGGGGTACCAAGAGACCCAGTACTTC. This encodes CASSRGYQETQYF.

This sequence joins TRBV6-5 and TRBJ2-3; 10 bases align to TRBD2. The ends lost 6 bases at V and 4 bases at J; junction bases unmatched: 7. Germline CDR1 reads MNHEY; CDR2 reads SVGAGI. The CDR3 is 15 residues long. This CDR3 is CASSLAGGRADTQYF. CDR3 nucleotide sequence: TGTGCCAGCAGCTTAGCGGGGGGACGGGCAGATACGCAGTATTTT.

This clone came up a few times. The chain couples TRBV2 to TRBJ2-2; 11 nucleotides align to TRBD1. V lost 6 bases, J lost 4 bases, and 4 bases stayed unmatched. The germline gives CDR1 SNHLY, CDR2 FYNNEI. The CDR3 contains 15 residues. CDR3 bases: TGTGCCAGCAGGGGGGACAGGGGGACCACCGGGGAGCTGTTTTTT. Protein product: CASRGDRGTTGELFF.

The rearrangement links TRBV18 to TRBJ1-5; a weak D match, TRBD1 (6 bases). Trimming took off 0 bases at V and 7 bases at J, with 10 bases between the two ends. Germline V gene data show CDR1 as KGHSH and CDR2 as LQKENI. The CDR3 runs to 14 residues. CDR3 bases: TGTGCCAGCTCACCACCGAGGGGGACCCAGCCCCAGCATTTT. Translating it yields CASSPPRGTQPQHF.

V usage is TRBV28 and J usage is TRBJ2-3; possible D gene TRBD2, 7 bases. The V and J ends lost 7 bases and 2 bases respectively, with 13 bases between them. The CDR3 length is 14 residues. CDR1 MDHEN and CDR2 SYDVKM come from the germline V gene. DNA of the CDR3: TGTGCCAGCAAGGCCGGGGGGCCCACAGATACGCAGTATTTT. It specifies CASKAGGPTDTQYF.